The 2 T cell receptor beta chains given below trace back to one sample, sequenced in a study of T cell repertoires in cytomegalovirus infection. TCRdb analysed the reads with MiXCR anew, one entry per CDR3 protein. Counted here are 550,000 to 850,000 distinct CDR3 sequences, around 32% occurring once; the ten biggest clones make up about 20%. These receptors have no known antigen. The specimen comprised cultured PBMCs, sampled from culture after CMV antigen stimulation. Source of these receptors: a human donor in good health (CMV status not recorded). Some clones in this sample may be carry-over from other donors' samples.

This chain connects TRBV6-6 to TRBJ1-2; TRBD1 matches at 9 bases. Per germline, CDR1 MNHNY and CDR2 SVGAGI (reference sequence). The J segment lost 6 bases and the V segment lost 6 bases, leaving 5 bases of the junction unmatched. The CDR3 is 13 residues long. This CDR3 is CASRQRQGDGYTF. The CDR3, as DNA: TGTGCCAGCAGACAGAGACAGGGGGATGGCTACACCTTC.

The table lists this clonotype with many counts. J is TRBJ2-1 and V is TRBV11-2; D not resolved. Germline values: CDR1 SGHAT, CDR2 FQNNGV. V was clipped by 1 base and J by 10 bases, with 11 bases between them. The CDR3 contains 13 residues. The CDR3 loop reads CASSLARSREQFF. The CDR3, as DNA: TGTGCCAGCAGCTTAGCAAGGTCAAGGGAGCAGTTCTTC.